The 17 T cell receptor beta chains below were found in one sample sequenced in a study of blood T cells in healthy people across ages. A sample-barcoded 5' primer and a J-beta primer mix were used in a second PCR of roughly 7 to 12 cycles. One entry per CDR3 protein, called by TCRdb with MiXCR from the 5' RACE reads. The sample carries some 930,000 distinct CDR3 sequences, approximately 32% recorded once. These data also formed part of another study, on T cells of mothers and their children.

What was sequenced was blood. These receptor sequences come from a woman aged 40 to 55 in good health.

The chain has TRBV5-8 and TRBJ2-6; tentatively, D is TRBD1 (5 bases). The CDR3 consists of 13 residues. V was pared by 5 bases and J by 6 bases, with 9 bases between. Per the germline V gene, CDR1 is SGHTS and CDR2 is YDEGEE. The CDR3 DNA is TGTGCCAGCAGACAGGCGGCGGCCAACGTCCTGACTTTC. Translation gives CASRQAAANVLTF. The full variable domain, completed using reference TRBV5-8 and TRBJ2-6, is EAGVTQSPTHLIKTRGQQATLRCSPISGHTSVYWYQQALGLGLQFLLWYDEGEERNRGNFPPRFSGRQFPNYSSELNVNALELEDSALYLCASRQAAANVLTFGAGSRLTVL.

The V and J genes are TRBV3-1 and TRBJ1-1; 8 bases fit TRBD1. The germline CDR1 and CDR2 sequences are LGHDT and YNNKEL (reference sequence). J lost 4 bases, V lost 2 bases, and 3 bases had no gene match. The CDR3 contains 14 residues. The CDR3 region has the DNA TGTGCCAGCAGCCAATCCGACAGGGGCACTGAAGCTTTCTTT. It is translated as CASSQSDRGTEAFF. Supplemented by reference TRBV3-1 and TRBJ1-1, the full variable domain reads DTAVSQTPKYLVTQMGNDKSIKCEQNLGHDTMYWYKQDSKKFLKIMFSYNNKELIINETVPNRFSPKSPDKAHLNLHINSLELGDSAVYFCASSQSDRGTEAFFGQGTRLTVV.

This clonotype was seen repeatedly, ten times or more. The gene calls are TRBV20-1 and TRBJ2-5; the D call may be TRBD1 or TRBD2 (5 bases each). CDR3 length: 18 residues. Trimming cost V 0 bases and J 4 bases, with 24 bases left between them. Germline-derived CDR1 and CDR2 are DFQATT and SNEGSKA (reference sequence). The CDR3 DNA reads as TGCAGTGCTAGAGACCTGAGTGGGGACCGCAAATCCCCAGAGACCCAGTACTTC. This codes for CSARDLSGDRKSPETQYF.

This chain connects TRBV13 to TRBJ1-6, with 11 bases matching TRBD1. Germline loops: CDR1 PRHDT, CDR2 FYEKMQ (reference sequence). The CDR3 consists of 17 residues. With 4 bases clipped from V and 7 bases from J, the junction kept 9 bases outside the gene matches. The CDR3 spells CASSSTGTGGRNSPLHF. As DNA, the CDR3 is TGTGCCAGCAGCTCAACCGGGACAGGGGGTAGAAATTCACCCCTCCACTTT.

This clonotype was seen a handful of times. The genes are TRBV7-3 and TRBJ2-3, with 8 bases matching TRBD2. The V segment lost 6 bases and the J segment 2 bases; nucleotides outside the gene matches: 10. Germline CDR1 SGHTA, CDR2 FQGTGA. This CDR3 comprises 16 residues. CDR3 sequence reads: CASRHYSGDLTDTQYF. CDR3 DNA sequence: TGTGCCAGCAGACACTATAGCGGGGACCTCACAGATACGCAGTATTTT. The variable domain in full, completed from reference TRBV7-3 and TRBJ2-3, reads GAGVSQTPSNKVTEKGKYVELRCDPISGHTALYWYRQSLGQGPEFLIYFQGTGAADDSGLPNDRFFAVRPEGSVSTLKIQRTERGDSAVYLCASRHYSGDLTDTQYFGPGTRLTVL.

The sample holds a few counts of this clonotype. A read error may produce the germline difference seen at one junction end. CDR3 sequence (DNA): TGTGCCAGCAGCTTAACGAAGACAGGGTACAGTGAGCAGTTCTTC. Protein sequence: CASSLTKTGYSEQFF. V and J are TRBV7-3 and TRBJ2-1; 7 bases line up with TRBD1. Germline V gene sequence: CDR1 SGHTA, CDR2 FQGTGA. This CDR3 contains 15 residues. The complete variable domain, with remaining parts taken from reference TRBV7-3 and TRBJ2-1, reads GAGVSQTPSNKVTEKGKYVELRCDPISGHTALYWYRQSLGQGPEFLIYFQGTGAADDSGLPNDRFFAVRPEGSVSTLKIQRTERGDSAVYLCASSLTKTGYSEQFFGPGTRLTVL.

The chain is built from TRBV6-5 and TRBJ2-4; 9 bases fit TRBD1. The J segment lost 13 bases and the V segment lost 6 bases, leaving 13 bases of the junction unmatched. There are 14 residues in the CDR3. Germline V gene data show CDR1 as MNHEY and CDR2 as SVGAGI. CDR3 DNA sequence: TGTGCCAGCAGGAAACAGGGGGCCCGCGACGGGCAGTACTTC. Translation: CASRKQGARDGQYF.

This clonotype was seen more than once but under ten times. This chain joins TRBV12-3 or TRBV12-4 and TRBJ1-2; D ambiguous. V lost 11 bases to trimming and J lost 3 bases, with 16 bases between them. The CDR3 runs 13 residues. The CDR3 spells CAAREAADYGYTF. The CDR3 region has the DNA TGTGCCGCCCGAGAGGCAGCCGACTATGGCTACACCTTC.

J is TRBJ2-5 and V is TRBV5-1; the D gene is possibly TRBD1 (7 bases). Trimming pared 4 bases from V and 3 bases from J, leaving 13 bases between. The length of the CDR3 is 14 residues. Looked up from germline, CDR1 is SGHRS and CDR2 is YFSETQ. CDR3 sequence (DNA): TGCGCCAGCAGCGGGGCGGGGACAGAAGAGACCCAGTACTTC. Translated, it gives CASSGAGTEETQYF.

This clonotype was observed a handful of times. CDR3 in DNA: TGTGCCAGCAGTTACCGAGAAGCTAACACTGAAGCTTTCTTT. This codes for CASSYREANTEAFF. The rearrangement uses TRBV6-6 and TRBJ1-1, with D unclear. The CDR3 has 14 residues. V shed 2 bases and J shed 2 bases, with 9 bases lying between them. The germline CDR1 and CDR2 sequences are MNHNY and SVGAGI (reference sequence).

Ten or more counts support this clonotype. The CDR3 DNA is TGTGCCAGCAGCCAAGTTGGGTTCACCGGGGAGCTGTTTTTT. Translation gives CASSQVGFTGELFF. This chain uses TRBV14 with TRBJ2-2; D is unresolved. V was clipped by 1 base and J by 4 bases, with 7 bases between them. Germline V gives CDR1 SGHDN, CDR2 FVKESK. The CDR3 is made up of 14 amino acids. Using reference TRBV14 and TRBJ2-2 for the parts outside the CDR3, the full variable domain is EAGVTQFPSHSVIEKGQTVTLRCDPISGHDNLYWYRRVMGKEIKFLLHFVKESKQDESGMPNNRFLAERTGGTYSTLKVQPAELEDSGVYFCASSQVGFTGELFFGEGSRLTVL.

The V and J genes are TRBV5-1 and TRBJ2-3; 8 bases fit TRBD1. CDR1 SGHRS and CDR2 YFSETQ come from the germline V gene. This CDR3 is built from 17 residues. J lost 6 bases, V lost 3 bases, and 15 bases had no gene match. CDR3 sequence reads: CASSSKPGQVVTDTQYF. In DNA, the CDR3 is TGCGCCAGCAGCTCTAAACCGGGACAGGTGGTCACGGATACGCAGTATTTT.

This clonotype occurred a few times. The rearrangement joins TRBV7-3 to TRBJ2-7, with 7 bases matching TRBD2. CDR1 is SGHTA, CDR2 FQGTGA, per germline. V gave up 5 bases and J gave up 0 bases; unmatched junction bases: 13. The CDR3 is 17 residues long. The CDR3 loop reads CASSRLSPSGFSYEQYF. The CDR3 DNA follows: TGTGCCAGCAGCCGACTCAGCCCTAGCGGATTCTCCTACGAGCAGTACTTC.

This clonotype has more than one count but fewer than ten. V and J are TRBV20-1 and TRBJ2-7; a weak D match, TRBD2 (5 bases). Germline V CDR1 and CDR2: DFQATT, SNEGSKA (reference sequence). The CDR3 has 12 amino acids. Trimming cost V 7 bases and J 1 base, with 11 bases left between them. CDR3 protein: CSVRAESYEQYF. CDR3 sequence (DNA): TGCAGTGTACGAGCGGAGTCCTACGAGCAGTACTTC.

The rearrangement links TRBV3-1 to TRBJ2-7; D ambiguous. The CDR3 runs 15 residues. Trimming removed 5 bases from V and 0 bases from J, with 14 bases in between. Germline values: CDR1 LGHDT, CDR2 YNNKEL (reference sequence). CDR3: CASSTAGDTSYEQYF. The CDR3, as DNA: TGTGCCAGCAGCACTGCAGGAGACACCTCCTACGAGCAGTACTTC.

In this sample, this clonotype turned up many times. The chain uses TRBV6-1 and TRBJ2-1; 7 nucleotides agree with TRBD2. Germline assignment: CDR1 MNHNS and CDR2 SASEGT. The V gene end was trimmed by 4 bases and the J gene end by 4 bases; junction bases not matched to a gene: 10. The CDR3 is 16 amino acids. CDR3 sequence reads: CASSASQRREYNEQFF. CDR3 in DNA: TGTGCCAGCAGTGCCTCGCAGCGGCGGGAGTACAATGAGCAGTTCTTC.

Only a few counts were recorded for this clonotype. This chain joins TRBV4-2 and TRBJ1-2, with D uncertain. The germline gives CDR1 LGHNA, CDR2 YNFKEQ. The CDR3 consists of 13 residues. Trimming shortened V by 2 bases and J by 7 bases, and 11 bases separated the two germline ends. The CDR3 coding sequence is TGTGCCAGCAGCCAAACTAAGGCAGGTGGCTACACCTTC. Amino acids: CASSQTKAGGYTF.